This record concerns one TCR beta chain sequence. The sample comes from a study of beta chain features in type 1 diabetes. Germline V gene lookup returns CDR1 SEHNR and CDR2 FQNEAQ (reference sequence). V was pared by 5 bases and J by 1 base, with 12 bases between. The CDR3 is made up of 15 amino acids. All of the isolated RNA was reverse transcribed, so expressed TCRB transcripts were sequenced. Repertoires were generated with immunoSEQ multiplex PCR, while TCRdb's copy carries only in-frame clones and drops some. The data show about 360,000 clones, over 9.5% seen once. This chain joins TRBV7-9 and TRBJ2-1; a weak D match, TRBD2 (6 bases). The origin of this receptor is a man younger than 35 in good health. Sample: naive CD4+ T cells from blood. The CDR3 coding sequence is TGTGCCAGCAGCGCCGGGACTCGATCCTACAATGAGCAGTTCTTC. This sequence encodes CASSAGTRSYNEQFF.